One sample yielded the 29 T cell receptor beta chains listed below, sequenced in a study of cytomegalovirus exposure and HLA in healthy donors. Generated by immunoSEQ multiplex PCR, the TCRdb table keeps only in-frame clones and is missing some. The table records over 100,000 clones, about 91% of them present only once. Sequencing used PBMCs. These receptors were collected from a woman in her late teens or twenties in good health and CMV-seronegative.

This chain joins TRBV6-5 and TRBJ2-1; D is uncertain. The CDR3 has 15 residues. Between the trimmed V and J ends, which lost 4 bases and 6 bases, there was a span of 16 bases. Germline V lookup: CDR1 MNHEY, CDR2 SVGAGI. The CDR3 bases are TGTGCCAGCAGTTTTTCTAGTGGGTGGAGCAATGAGCAGTTCTTC. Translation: CASSFSSGWSNEQFF.

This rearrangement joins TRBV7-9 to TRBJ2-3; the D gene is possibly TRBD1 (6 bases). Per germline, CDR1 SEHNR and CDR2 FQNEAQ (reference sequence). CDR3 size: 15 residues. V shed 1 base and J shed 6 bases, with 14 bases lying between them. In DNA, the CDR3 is TGTGCCAGCAGCTTAGTTCAGGGGCTAGGCGATACGCAGTATTTT. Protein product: CASSLVQGLGDTQYF. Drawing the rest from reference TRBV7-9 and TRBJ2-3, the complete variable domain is DTGVSQNPRHKITKRGQNVTFRCDPISEHNRLYWYRQTLGQGPEFLTYFQNEAQLEKSRLLSDRFSAERPKGSFSTLEIQRTEQGDSAMYLCASSLVQGLGDTQYFGPGTRLTVL.

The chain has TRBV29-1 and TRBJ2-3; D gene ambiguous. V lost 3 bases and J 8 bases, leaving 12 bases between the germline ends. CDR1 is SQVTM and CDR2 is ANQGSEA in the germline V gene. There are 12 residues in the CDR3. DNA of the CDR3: TGCAGCGTTGACGCCCCCGGCGGTACGCAGTATTTT. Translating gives CSVDAPGGTQYF.

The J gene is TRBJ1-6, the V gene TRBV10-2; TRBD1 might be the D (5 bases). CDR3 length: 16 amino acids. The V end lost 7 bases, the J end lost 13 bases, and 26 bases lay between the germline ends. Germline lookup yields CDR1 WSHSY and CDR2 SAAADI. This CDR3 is CASMEIRQHPIEPLHF. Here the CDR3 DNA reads TGCGCCAGCATGGAGATCCGACAGCACCCCATTGAGCCCCTCCACTTT.

CDR3 residues: CASSLGTGQYEQYF. The DNA for the CDR3 is TGTGCCAGCAGCCTCGGGACAGGACAATACGAGCAGTACTTC. This chain links TRBV5-4 with TRBJ2-7; 8 bases are a match to TRBD1. Trimming took 4 bases from V and 4 from J; bases not matched to a gene: 7. Germline values: CDR1 SGHNT, CDR2 YYREEE (reference sequence). This CDR3 spans 14 amino acids.

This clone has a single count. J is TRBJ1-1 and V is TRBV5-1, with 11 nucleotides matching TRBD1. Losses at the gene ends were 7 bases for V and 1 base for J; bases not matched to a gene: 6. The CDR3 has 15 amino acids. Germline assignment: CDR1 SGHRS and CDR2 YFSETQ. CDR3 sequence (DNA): TGCGCCAGCGGTAGGACAGGGGGCGGGAACACTGAAGCTTTCTTT. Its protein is CASGRTGGGNTEAFF.

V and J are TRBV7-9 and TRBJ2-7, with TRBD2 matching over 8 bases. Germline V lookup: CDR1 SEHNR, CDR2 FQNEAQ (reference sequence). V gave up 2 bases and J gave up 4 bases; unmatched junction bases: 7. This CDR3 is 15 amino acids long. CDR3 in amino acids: CASSLSGGGWYEQYF. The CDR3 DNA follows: TGTGCCAGCAGCTTATCCGGCGGGGGGTGGTACGAGCAGTACTTC.

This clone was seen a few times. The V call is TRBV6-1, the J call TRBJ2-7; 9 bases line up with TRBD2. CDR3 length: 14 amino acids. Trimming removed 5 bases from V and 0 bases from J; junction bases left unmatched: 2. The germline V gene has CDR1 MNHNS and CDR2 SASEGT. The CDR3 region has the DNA TGTGCCAGCAGTTTAGCGGGGGCCTCCTACGAGCAGTACTTC. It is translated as CASSLAGASYEQYF.

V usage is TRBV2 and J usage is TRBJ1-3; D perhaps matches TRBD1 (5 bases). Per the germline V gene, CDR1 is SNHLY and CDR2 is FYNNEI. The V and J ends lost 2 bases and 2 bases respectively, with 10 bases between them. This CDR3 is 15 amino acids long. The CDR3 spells CASSESGGTGNTIYF. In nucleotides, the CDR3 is TGTGCCAGCAGTGAATCGGGGGGAACTGGAAACACCATATATTTT.

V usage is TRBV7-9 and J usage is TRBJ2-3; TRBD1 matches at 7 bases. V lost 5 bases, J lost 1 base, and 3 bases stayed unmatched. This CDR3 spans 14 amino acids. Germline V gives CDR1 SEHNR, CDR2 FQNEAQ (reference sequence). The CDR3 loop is CASSPTGGTDTQYF. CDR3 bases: TGTGCCAGCAGCCCAACAGGGGGCACAGATACGCAGTATTTT.

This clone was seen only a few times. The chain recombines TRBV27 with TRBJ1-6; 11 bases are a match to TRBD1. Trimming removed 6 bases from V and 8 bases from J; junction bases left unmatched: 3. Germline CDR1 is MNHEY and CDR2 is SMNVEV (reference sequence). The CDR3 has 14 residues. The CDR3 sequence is CASSPGQGDSPLHF. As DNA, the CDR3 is TGTGCCAGCAGCCCGGGACAGGGGGATTCACCCCTCCACTTT.

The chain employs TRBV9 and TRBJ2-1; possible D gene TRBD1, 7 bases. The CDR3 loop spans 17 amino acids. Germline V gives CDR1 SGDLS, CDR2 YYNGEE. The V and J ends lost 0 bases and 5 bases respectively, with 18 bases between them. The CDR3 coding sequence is TGTGCCAGCAGCGTAGGGGGGGACAGAGAAAGAGACAATGAGCAGTTCTTC. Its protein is CASSVGGDRERDNEQFF.

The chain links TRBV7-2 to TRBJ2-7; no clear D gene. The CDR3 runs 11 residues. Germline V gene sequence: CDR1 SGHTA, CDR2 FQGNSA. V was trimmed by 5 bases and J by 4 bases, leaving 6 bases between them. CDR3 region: CASSPMYEQYF. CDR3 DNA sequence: TGTGCCAGCAGCCCAATGTACGAGCAGTACTTC.

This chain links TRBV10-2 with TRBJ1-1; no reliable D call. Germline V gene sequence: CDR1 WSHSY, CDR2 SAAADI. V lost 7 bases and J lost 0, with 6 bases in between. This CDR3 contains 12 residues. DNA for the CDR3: TGCGCCAGCATGGGCATGAACACTGAAGCTTTCTTT. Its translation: CASMGMNTEAFF.

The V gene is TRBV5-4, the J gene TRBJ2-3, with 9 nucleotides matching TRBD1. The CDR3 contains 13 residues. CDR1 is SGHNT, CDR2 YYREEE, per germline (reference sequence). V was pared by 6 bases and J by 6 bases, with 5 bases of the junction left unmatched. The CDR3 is CASTGQGSDTQYF. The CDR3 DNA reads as TGTGCCAGCACTGGACAGGGGAGCGATACGCAGTATTTT.

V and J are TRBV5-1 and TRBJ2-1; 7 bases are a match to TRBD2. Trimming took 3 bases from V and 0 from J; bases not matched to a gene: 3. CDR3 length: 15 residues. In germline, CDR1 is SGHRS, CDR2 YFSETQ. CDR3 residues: CASSSGGNSYNEQFF. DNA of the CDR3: TGCGCCAGCAGCTCCGGGGGGAACTCCTACAATGAGCAGTTCTTC. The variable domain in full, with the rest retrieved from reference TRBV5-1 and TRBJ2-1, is KAGVTQTPRYLIKTRGQQVTLSCSPISGHRSVSWYQQTPGQGLQFLFEYFSETQRNKGNFPGRFSGRQFSNSRSEMNVSTLELGDSALYLCASSSGGNSYNEQFFGPGTRLTVL.

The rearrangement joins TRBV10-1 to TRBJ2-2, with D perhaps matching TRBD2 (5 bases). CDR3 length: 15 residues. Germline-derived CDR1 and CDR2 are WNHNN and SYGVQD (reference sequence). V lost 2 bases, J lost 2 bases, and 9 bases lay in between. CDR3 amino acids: CASSERWTNTGELFF. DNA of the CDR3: TGCGCCAGCAGTGAGAGGTGGACTAACACCGGGGAGCTGTTTTTT.

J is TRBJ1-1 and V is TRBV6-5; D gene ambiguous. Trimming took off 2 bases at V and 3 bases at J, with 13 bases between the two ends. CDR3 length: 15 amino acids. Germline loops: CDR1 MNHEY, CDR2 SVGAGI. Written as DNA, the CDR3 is TGTGCCAGCAGTTACCTAAAGCCCGGGGACACTGAAGCTTTCTTT. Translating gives CASSYLKPGDTEAFF.

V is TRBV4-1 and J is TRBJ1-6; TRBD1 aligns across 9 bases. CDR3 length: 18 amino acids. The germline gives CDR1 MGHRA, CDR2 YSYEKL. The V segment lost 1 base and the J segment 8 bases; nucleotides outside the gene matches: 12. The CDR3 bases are TGCGCCAGCAGCCAAGCACCGGGACAGGGAGCCTCGGATTCACCCCTCCACTTT. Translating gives CASSQAPGQGASDSPLHF.

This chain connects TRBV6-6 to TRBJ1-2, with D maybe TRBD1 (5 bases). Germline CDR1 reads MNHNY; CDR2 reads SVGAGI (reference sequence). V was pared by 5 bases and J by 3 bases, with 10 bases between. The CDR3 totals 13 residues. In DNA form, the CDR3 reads TGTGCCAGCAGTCGCGGGGCTGACTATGGCTACACCTTC. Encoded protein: CASSRGADYGYTF.

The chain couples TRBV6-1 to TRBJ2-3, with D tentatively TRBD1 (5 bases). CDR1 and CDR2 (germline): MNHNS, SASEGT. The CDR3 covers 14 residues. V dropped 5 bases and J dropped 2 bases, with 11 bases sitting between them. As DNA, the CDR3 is TGTGCCAGCAGTCAGGGCGCCTTCACAGATACGCAGTATTTT. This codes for CASSQGAFTDTQYF.

The CDR3 sequence: CASSLAGSWNTGELFF. The CDR3 DNA reads as TGTGCCAGCAGCTTAGCCGGGTCCTGGAACACCGGGGAGCTGTTTTTT. The rearrangement joins TRBV7-9 to TRBJ2-2; no clear D. The CDR3 has 16 amino acids. Germline V CDR1 and CDR2: SEHNR, FQNEAQ (reference sequence). Trimming shortened V by 0 bases and J by 1 base, and 9 bases separated the two germline ends.

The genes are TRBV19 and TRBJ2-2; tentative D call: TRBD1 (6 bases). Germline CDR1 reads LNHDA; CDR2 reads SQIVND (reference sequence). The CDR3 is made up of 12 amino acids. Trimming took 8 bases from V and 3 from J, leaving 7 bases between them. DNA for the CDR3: TGTGCCAGTTACAGGGACACCGGGGAGCTGTTTTTT. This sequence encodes CASYRDTGELFF.

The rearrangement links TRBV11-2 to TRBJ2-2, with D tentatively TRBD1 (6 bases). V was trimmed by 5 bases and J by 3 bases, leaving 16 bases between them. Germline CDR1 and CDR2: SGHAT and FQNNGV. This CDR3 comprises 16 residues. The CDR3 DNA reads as TGTGCCAGCAGCCCCGGCGGCAGGGGATACACCGGGGAGCTGTTTTTT. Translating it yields CASSPGGRGYTGELFF.

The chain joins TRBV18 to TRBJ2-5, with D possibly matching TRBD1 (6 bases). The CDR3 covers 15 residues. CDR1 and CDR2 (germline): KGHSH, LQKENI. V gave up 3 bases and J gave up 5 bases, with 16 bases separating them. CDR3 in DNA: TGTGCCAGCTCACCTTCCACAGGGTTTTATGAGACCCAGTACTTC. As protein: CASSPSTGFYETQYF.

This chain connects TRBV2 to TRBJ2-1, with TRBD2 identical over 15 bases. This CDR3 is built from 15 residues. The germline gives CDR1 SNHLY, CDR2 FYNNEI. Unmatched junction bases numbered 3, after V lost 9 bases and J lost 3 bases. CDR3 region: CARAGLAGGYNEQFF. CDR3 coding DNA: TGTGCCAGGGCGGGACTAGCGGGGGGCTACAATGAGCAGTTCTTC.

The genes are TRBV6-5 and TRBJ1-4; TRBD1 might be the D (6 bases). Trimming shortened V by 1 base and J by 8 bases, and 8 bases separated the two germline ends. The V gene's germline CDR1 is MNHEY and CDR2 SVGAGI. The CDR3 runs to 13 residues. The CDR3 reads CASSYFGQEKLFF. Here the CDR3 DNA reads TGTGCCAGCAGTTACTTCGGACAGGAAAAACTGTTTTTT.

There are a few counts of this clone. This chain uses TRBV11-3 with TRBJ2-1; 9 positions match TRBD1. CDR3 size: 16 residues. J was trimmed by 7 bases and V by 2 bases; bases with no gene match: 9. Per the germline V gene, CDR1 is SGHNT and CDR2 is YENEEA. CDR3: CASSLSGTGNGNEQFF. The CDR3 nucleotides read TGTGCCAGCAGCTTATCTGGGACAGGGAATGGGAATGAGCAGTTCTTC.

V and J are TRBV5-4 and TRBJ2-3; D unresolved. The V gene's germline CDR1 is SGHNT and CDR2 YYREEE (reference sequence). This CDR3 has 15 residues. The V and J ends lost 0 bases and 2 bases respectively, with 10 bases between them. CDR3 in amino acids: CASSLGRVSTDTQYF. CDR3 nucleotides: TGTGCCAGCAGCTTGGGCCGGGTGTCCACAGATACGCAGTATTTT.